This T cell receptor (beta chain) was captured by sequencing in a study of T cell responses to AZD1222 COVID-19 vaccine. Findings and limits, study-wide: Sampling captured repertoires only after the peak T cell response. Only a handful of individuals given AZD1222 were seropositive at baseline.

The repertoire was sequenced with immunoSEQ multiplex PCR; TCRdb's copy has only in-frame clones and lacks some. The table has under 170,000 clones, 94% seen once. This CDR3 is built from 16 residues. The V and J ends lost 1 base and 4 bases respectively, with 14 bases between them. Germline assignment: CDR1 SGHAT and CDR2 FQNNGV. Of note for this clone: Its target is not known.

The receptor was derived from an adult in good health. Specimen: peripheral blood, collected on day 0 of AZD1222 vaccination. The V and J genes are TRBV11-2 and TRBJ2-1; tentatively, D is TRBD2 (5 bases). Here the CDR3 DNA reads TGTGCCAGCAGCTTAGTTATGAGCGGACTGTACAATGAGCAGTTCTTC. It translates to CASSLVMSGLYNEQFF.